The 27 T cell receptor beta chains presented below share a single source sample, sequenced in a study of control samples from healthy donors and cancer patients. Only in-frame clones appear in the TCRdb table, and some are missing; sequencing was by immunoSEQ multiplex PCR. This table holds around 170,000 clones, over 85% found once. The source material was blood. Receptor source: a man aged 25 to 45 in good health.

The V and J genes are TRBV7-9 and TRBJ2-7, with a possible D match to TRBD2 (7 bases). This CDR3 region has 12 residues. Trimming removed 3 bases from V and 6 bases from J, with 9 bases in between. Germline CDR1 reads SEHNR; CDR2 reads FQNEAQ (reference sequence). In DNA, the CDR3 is TGTGCCAGCAGCTTGGGGGGGGCCGAGCAGTACTTC. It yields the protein CASSLGGAEQYF.

CDR3 amino acids: CAWTTSDKRGDTQYF. CDR3 sequence (DNA): TGTGCCTGGACCACCTCGGACAAACGCGGTGATACGCAGTATTTT. The chain combines TRBV30 with TRBJ2-3, with D perhaps TRBD1 (5 bases). Trimming removed 4 bases from V and 6 bases from J, with 20 bases in between. The CDR3 loop spans 15 amino acids. The germline V gene encodes CDR1 GTSNPN and CDR2 SVGIG (reference sequence).

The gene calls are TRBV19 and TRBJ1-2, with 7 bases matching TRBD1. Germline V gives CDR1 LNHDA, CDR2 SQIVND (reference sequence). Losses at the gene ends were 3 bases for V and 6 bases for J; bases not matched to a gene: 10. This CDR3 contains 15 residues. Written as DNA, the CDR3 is TGTGCCAGTAGTATCCGACAGGGACGTAAGGATGGCTACACCTTC. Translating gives CASSIRQGRKDGYTF.

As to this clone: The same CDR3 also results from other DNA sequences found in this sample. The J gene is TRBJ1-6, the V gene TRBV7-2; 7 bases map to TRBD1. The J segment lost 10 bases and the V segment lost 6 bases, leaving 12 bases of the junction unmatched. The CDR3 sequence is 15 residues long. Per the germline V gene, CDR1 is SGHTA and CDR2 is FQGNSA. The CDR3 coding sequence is TGTGCCAGCAGTCCCCGGAGGGGGCAGAACTCACCCCTCCACTTT. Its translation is CASSPRRGQNSPLHF. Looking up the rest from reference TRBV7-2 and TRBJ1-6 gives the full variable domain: GAGVSQSPSNKVTEKGKDVELRCDPISGHTALYWYRQSLGQGLEFLIYFQGNSAPDKSGLPSDRFSAERTGGSVSTLTIQRTQQEDSAVYLCASSPRRGQNSPLHFGNGTRLTVT.

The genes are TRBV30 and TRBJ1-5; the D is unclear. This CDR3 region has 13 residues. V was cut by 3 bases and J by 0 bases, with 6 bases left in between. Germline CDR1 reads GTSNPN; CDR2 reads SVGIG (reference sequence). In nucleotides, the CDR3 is TGTGCCTGGAGAGAAGATAGCAATCAGCCCCAGCATTTT. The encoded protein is CAWREDSNQPQHF.

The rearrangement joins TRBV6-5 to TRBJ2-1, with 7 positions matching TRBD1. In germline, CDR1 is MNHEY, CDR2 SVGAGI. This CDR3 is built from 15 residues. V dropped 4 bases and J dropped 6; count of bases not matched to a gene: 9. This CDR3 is CASSSQGVLINEQFF. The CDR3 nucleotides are TGTGCCAGCAGTTCCCAGGGGGTTCTGATCAATGAGCAGTTCTTC.

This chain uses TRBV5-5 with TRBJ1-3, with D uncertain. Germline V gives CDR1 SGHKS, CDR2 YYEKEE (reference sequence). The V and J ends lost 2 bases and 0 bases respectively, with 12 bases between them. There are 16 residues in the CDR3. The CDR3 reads CASSFQQPSSGNTIYF. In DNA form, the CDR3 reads TGTGCCAGCAGCTTCCAACAGCCGAGCTCTGGAAACACCATATATTTT.

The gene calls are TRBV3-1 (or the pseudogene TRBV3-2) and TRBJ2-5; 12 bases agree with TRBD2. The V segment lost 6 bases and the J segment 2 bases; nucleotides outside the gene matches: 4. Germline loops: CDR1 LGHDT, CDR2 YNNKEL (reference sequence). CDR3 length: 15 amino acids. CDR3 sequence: CASRLAGGGQETQYF. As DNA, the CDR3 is TGTGCCAGCAGGCTAGCGGGGGGGGGACAAGAGACCCAGTACTTC.

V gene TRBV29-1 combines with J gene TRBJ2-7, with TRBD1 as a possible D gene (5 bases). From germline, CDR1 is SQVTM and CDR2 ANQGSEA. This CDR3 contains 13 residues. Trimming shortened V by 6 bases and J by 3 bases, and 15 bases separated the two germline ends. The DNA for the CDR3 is TGCAGCGTCGCAGGGCCTTCCATCTACGAGCAGTACTTC. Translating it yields CSVAGPSIYEQYF.

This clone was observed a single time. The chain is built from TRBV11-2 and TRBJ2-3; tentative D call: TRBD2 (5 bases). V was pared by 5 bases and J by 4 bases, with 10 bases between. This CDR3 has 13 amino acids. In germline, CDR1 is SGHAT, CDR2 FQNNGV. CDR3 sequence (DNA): TGTGCCAGCAGCGGTACTAGTCCAGATACGCAGTATTTT. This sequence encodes CASSGTSPDTQYF.

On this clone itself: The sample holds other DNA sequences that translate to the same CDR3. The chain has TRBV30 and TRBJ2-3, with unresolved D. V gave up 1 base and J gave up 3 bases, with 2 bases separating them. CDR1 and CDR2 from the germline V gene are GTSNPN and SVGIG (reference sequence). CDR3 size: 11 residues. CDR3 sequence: CAWSGTDTQYF. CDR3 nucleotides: TGTGCCTGGAGTGGAACAGATACGCAGTATTTT.

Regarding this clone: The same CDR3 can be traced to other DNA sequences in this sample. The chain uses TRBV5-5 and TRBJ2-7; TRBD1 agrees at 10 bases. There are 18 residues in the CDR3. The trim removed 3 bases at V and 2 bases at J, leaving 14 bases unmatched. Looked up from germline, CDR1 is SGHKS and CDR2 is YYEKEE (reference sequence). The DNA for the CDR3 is TGTGCCAGCAGCTCCGGGACAGGGGTGACGGGAGGTGCCTACGAGCAGTACTTC. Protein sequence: CASSSGTGVTGGAYEQYF.

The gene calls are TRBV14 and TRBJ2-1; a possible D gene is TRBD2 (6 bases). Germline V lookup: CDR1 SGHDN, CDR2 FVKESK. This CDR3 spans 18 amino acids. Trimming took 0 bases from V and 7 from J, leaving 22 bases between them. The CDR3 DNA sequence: TGTGCCAGCAGCCAAGACCCACCGGGACTCCGTTCTTGGAATGAGCAGTTCTTC. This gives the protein CASSQDPPGLRSWNEQFF. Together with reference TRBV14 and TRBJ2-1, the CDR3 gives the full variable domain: EAGVTQFPSHSVIEKGQTVTLRCDPISGHDNLYWYRRVMGKEIKFLLHFVKESKQDESGMPNNRFLAERTGGTYSTLKVQPAELEDSGVYFCASSQDPPGLRSWNEQFFGPGTRLTVL.

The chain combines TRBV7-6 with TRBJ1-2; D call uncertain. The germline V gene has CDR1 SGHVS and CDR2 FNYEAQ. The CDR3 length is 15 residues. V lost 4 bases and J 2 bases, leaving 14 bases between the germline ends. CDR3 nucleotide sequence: TGTGCCAGCAGCTCCGAATACGCAGGCAACTATGGCTACACCTTC. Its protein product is CASSSEYAGNYGYTF.

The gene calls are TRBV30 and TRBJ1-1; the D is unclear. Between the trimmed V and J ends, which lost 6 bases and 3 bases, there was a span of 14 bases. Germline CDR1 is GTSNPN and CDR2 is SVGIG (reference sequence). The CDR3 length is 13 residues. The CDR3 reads CACQTVGYTEAFF. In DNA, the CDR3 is TGTGCCTGCCAAACAGTGGGGTACACTGAAGCTTTCTTT. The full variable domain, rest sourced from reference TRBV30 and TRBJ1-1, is SQTIHQWPATLVQPVGSPLSLECTVEGTSNPNLYWYRQAAGRGLQLLFYSVGIGQISSEVPQNLSASRPQDRQFILSSKKLLLSDSGFYLCACQTVGYTEAFFGQGTRLTVV.

The CDR3 DNA is TGTGCCAGCAGTGACTCCGACGGCAATGAGCAGTTCTTC. Amino acids: CASSDSDGNEQFF. This chain joins TRBV6-4 and TRBJ2-1; D is ambiguous. Trimming took off 0 bases at V and 6 bases at J, with 6 bases between the two ends. This CDR3 has 13 amino acids. The germline CDR1 and CDR2 sequences are MRHNA and SNTAGT.

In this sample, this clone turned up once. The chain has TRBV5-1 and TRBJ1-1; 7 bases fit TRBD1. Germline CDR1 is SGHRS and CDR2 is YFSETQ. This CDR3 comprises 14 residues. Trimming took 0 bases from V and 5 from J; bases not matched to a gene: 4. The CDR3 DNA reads TGCGCCAGCAGCTTGGCTCCAGGGGGTACTGAAGCTTTCTTT. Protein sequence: CASSLAPGGTEAFF.

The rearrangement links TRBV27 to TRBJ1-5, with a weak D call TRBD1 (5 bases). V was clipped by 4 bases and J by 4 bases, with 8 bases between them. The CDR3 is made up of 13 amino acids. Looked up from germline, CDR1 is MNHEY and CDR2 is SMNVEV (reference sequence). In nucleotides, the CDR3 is TGTGCCAGCAGTTGGACACTAAATCAGCCCCAGCATTTT. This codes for CASSWTLNQPQHF.

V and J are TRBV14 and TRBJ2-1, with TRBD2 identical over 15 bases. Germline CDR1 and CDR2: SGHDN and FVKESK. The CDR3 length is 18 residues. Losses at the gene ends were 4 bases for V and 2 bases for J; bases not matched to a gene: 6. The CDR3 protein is CASSRGLAGGLAYNEQFF. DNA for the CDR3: TGTGCCAGCAGCCGCGGACTAGCGGGGGGGCTCGCCTACAATGAGCAGTTCTTC.

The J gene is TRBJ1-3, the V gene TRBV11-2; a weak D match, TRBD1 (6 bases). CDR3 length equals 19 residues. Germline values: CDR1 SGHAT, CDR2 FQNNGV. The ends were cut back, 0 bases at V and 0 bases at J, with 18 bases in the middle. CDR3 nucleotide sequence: TGTGCCAGCAGCTTAGAGGGGGGAACAGGGCGCCTCTCTGGAAACACCATATATTTT. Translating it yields CASSLEGGTGRLSGNTIYF.

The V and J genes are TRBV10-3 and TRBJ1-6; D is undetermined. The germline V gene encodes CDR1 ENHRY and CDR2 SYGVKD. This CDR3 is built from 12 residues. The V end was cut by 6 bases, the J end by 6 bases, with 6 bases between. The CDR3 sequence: CAISEPNSPLHF. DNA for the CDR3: TGTGCCATCAGCGAGCCTAATTCACCCCTCCACTTT.

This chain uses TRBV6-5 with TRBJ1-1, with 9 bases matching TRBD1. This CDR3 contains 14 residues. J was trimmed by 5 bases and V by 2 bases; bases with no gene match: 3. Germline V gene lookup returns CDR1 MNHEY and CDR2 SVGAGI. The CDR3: CASSYTGTGTEAFF. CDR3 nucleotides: TGTGCCAGCAGTTACACCGGGACAGGGACTGAAGCTTTCTTT.

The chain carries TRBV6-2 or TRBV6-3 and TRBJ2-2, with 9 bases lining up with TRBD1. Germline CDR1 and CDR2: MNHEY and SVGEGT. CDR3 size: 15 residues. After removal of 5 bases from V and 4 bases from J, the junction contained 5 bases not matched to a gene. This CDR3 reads CASSPTGGITGELFF. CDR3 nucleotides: TGTGCCAGCAGTCCCACAGGGGGCATCACCGGGGAGCTGTTTTTT.

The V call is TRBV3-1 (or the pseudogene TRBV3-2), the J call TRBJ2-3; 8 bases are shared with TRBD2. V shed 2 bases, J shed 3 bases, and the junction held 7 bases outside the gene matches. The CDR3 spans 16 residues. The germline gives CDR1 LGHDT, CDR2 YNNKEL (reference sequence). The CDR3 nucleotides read TGTGCCAGCAGCCAAAATAGCGGGAAAGTGACAGATACGCAGTATTTT. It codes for CASSQNSGKVTDTQYF.

The CDR3 here is CSAGRTLADTQYF. CDR3 nucleotides: TGCAGCGCCGGGAGGACTCTCGCTGATACGCAGTATTTT. The genes are TRBV29-1 and TRBJ2-3; 7 bases match TRBD2. V was clipped by 7 bases and J by 6 bases; unmatched bases: 10. There are 13 residues in the CDR3. Germline CDR1 is SQVTM and CDR2 is ANQGSEA.

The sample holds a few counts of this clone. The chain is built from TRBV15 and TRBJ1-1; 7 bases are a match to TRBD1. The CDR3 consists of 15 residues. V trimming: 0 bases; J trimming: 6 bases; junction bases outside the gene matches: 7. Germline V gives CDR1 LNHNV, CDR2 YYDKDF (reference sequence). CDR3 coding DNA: TGTGCCACCAGCAGAGATCCGACAGGGTGGGCTGAAGCTTTCTTT. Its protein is CATSRDPTGWAEAFF.

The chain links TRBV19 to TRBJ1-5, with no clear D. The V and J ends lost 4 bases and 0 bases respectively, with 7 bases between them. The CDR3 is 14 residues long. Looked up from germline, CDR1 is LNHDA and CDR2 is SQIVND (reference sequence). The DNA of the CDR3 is TGTGCCAGTAGTACGGAGTATAGCAATCAGCCCCAGCATTTT. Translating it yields CASSTEYSNQPQHF. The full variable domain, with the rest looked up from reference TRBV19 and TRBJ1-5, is DGGITQSPKYLFRKEGQNVTLSCEQNLNHDAMYWYRQDPGQGLRLIYYSQIVNDFQKGDIAEGYSVSREKKESFPLTVTSAQKNPTAFYLCASSTEYSNQPQHFGDGTRLSIL.